This T cell receptor beta chain was recorded in a study of cytomegalovirus exposure and HLA in healthy donors. PCR employed 60 Vbeta and 13 Jbeta primers. Sequencing used immunoSEQ multiplex PCR; TCRdb keeps in-frame clones, though not all of them. The profile shows fewer than 200,000 clones, over 60% of them singletons. It was healthy bone marrow donors who served as donors. In regard to this clone: What it recognizes is unknown.

General study findings and limits: The productive fraction for most TCR beta V segments was about 90% or about 30% in an earlier analysis.

J was trimmed by 3 bases and V by 0 bases; bases with no gene match: 6. The CDR3 contains 15 residues. Germline V gene data show CDR1 as SGHKS and CDR2 as YYEKEE (reference sequence). Material for sequencing was PBMCs. The clonotype originates from a female donor in good health and CMV-seronegative. The genes are TRBV5-5 and TRBJ2-7; TRBD1 aligns across 7 bases. The chain's CDR3 is CASSLEGARVYEQYF. DNA of the CDR3: TGTGCCAGCAGCTTGGAGGGGGCGAGAGTCTACGAGCAGTACTTC.